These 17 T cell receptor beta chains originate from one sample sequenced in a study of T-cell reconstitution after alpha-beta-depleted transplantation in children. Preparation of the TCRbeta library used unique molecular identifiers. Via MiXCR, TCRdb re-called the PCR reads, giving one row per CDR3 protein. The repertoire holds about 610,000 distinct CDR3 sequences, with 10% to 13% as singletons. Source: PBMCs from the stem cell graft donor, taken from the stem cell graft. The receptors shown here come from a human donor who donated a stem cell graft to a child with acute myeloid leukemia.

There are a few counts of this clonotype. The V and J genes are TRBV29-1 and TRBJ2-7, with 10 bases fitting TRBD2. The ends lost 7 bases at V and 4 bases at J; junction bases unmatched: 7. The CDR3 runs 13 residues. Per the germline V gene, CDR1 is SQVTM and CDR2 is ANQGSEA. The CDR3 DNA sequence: TGCAGCGCCACCTTAGCGGGAGGATACGAGCAGTACTTC. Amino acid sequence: CSATLAGGYEQYF.

The CDR3 sequence is CASSVGDPYNEQFF. DNA of the CDR3: TGCGCCAGCAGCGTGGGGGACCCCTACAATGAGCAGTTCTTC. The gene calls are TRBV4-1 and TRBJ2-1; D might be TRBD1 or TRBD2, each matching 5 bases. V lost 5 bases to trimming and J lost 2 bases, with 10 bases between them. The CDR3 sequence is 14 residues long. Germline V gives CDR1 MGHRA, CDR2 YSYEKL.

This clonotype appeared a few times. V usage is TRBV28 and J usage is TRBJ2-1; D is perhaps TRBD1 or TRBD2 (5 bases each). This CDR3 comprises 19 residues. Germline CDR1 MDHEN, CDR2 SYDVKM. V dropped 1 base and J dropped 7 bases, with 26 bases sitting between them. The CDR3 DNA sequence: TGTGCCAGCAGTTTATTCTCACCCAACCCGGGACCAAAGGGTAATGAGCAGTTCTTC. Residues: CASSLFSPNPGPKGNEQFF.

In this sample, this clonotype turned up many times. CDR3 protein: CASSSGLREQYF. The CDR3 DNA reads TGTGCCAGCAGCTCGGGCCTGAGGGAGCAGTACTTC. The J gene is TRBJ2-7, the V gene TRBV5-4; D unresolved. There are 12 residues in the CDR3. Germline V gene lookup returns CDR1 SGHNT and CDR2 YYREEE (reference sequence). The V end lost 3 bases, the J end lost 7 bases, and 11 bases lay between the germline ends.

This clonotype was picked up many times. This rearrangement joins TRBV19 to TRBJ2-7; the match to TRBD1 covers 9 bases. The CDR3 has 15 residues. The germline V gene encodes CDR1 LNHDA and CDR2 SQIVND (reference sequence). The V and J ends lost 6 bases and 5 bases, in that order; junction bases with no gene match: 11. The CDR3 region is CASSRGTGSTHEQYF. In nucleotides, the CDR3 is TGTGCCAGTAGCAGAGGGACAGGGAGCACCCACGAGCAGTACTTC.

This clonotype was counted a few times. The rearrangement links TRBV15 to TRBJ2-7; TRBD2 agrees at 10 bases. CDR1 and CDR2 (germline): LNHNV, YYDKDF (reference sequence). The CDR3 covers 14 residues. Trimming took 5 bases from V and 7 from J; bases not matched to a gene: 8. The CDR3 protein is CATSYSLAGVEQYF. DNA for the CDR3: TGTGCCACCAGCTACTCGCTAGCGGGAGTGGAGCAGTACTTC.

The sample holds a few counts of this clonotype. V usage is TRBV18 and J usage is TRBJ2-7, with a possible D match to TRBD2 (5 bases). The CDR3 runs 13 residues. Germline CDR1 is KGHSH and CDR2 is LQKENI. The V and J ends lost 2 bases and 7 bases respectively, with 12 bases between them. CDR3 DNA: TGTGCCAGCTCACCAGGGCTAGCAGAGGAGCAGTACTTC. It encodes CASSPGLAEEQYF.

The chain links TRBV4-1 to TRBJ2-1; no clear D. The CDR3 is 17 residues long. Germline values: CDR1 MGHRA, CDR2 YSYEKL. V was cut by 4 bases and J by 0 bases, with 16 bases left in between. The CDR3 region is CASSPMMAQSSYNEQFF. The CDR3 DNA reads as TGCGCCAGCAGCCCCATGATGGCTCAAAGCTCCTACAATGAGCAGTTCTTC.

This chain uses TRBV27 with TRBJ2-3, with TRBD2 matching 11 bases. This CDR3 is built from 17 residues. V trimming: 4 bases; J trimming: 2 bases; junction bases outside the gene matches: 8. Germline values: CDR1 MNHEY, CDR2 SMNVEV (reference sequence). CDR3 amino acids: CASSSLAGGPTTDTQYF. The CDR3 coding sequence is TGTGCCAGCAGTTCATTAGCGGGAGGGCCTACCACAGATACGCAGTATTTT.

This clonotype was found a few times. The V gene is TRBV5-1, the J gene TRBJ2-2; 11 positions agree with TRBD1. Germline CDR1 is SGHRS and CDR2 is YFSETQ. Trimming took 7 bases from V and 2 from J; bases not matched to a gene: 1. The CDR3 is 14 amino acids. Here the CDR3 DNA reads TGCGCCAGCGGACAGGGGGCTAACACCGGGGAGCTGTTTTTT. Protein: CASGQGANTGELFF.

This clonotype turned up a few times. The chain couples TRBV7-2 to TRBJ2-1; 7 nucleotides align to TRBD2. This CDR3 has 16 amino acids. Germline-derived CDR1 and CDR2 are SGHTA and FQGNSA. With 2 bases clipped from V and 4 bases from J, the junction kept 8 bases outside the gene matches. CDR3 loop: CASSLPRGLNYNEQFF. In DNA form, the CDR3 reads TGTGCCAGCAGCTTACCCCGGGGACTAAATTACAATGAGCAGTTCTTC.

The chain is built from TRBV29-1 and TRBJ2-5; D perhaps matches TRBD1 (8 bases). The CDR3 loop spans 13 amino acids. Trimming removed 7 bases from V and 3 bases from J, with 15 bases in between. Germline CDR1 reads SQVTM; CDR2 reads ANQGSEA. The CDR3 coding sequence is TGCAGCGCCTGGACAGGGAGGGAAGAGACCCAGTACTTC. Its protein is CSAWTGREETQYF.

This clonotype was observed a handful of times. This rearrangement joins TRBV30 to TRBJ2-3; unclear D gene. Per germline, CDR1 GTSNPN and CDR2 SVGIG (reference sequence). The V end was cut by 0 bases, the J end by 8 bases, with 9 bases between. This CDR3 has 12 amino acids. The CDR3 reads CAWSVLGPTQYF. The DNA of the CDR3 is TGTGCCTGGAGTGTACTCGGGCCTACGCAGTATTTT.

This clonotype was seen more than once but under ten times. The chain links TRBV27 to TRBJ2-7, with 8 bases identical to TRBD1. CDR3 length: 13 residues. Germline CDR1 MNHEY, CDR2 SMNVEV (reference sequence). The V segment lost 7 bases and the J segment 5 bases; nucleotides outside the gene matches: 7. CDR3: CASNRQGTDEQYF. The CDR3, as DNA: TGTGCCAGCAACAGACAGGGGACAGACGAGCAGTACTTC.

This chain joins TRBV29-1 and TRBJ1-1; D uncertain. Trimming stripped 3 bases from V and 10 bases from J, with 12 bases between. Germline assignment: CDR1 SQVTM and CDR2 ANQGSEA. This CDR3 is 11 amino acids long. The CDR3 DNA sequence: TGCAGCGTTGACTCAGACCGGAGAGCTTTCTTT. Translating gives CSVDSDRRAFF.

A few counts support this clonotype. CDR3 in amino acids: CASSFFRSSYNEQFF. The CDR3 DNA is TGTGCCAGCAGCTTTTTCAGAAGCTCCTACAATGAGCAGTTCTTC. This chain connects TRBV7-9 to TRBJ2-1; D unresolved. Trimming cost V 3 bases and J 0 bases, with 9 bases left between them. Germline CDR1 SEHNR, CDR2 FQNEAQ (reference sequence). This CDR3 is 15 amino acids long.

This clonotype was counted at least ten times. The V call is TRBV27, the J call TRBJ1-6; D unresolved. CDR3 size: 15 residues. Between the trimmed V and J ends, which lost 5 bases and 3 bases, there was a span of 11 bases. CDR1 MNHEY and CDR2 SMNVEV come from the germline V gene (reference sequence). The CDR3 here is CASSKTNLYNSPLHF. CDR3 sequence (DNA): TGTGCCAGCAGTAAAACAAACCTCTATAATTCACCCCTCCACTTT.